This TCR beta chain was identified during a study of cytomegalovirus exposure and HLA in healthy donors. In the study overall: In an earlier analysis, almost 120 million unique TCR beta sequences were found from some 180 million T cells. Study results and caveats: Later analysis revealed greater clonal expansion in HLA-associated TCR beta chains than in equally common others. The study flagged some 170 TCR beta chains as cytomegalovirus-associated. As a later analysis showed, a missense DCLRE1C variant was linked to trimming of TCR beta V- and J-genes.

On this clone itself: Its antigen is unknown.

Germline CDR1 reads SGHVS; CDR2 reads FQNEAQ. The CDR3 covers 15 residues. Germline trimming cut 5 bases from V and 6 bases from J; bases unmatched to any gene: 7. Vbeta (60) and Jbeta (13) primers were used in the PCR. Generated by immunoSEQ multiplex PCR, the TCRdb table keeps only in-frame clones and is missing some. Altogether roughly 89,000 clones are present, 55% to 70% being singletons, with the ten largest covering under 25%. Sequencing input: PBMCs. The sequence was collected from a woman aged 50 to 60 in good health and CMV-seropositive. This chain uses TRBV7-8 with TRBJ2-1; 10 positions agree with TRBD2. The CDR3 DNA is TGTGCCAGCAGCAACCAGCGGGGGGGCCGCAATGAGCAGTTCTTC. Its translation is CASSNQRGGRNEQFF.